This T cell receptor (beta chain) appears in the sequencing data of a study of early T cells in non-severe SARS-CoV-2 infection. Turning to the study itself: Bulk RNA taken from unsorted whole blood was sequenced, leaving chains unpaired.

V was clipped by 6 bases and J by 5 bases, with 14 bases between them. The CDR3 is made up of 14 amino acids. In germline, CDR1 is KGHSH, CDR2 LQKENI. TCRdb used MiXCR to reprocess the 5' RACE reads, holding one entry per CDR3 protein. This table holds about 24,000 distinct CDR3 sequences, 3% to 4.5% found once. This sequence joins TRBV18 and TRBJ2-1; D is uncertain. The sequencing input was whole blood. The source of this sequence is an adult who was a healthcare worker with PCR-confirmed SARS-CoV-2 infection or an uninfected control (not recorded which). CDR3 sequence reads: CASSAWAQDNEQFF. In nucleotides, the CDR3 is TGTGCCAGCTCGGCTTGGGCGCAGGACAATGAGCAGTTCTTC.